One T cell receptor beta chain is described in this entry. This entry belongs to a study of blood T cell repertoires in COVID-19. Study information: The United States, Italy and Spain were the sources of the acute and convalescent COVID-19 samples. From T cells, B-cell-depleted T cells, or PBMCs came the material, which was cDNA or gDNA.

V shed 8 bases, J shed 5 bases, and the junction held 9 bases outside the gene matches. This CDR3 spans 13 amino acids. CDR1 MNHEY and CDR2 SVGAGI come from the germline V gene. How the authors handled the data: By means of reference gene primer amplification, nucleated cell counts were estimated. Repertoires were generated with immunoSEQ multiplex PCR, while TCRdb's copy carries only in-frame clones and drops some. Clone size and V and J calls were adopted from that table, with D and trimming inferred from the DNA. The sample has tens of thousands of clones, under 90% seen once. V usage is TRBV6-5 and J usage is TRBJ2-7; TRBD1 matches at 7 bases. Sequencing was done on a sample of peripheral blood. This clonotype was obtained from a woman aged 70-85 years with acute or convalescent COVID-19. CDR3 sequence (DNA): TGTGCCAGCCTGGACAGGTTTGTGGACGAGCAGTACGTC. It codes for CASLDRFVDEQYV.